This TCR beta chain was obtained from a study of control samples from healthy donors and cancer patients. Germline V gene sequence: CDR1 KGHDR, CDR2 SFDVKD. CDR3 length: 11 amino acids. To note about this clone: One end of the junction varies from germline; a read error may be responsible.

Clones were sequenced by immunoSEQ multiplex PCR, and TCRdb holds only the in-frame ones, with some missing. This table has around 140,000 clones, 94% appearing once. Sample: blood. The receptor was isolated from a man aged 35 to 55 in good health. The V and J genes are TRBV24-1 and TRBJ2-3; the D is unclear. DNA of the CDR3: TGTGCCACCGGTGAGGCAGATACGCAGTATTTT. The encoded protein is CATGEADTQYF.